The next 14 T cell receptor beta chains were all read from a single sample in a study of blood T cell repertoires in COVID-19. Sequenced by immunoSEQ multiplex PCR; TCRdb stores in-frame clones only, minus some. The table lists some 150,000 clones, over 75% of them singletons. Sequencing used peripheral blood. Receptors originate from a woman in her thirties or forties with acute or convalescent COVID-19.

The chain couples TRBV4-1 to TRBJ2-1, with 11 bases that match TRBD2. The CDR3 is 14 residues long. The junction had 0 bases not matched to a gene; V was cut back by 1 base and J by 7 bases. Germline V gene lookup returns CDR1 MGHRA and CDR2 YSYEKL. The CDR3 reads CASSQGLAGNEQFF. The CDR3 DNA follows: TGCGCCAGCAGCCAAGGACTAGCGGGGAATGAGCAGTTCTTC.

This chain connects TRBV5-3 to TRBJ2-3, with 10 bases that match TRBD1. TRBV5-3 is reported as an ORF; its role is uncertain. This CDR3 is built from 16 residues. V lost 0 bases, J lost 6 bases, and 7 bases stayed unmatched. Here the CDR3 reads CARSLECDRGRDTQYF. The CDR3 DNA follows: TGTGCCAGAAGCTTGGAGTGTGACAGGGGGCGCGATACGCAGTATTTT.

This rearrangement joins TRBV21-1 to TRBJ1-2; the table calls TRBD1, which could not be checked here. TRBV21-1 counts as a pseudogene. The CDR3 runs to 11 residues. CDR3: CAKIQGYGYTF. The CDR3 nucleotides are TGTGCCAAGATACAGGGTTATGGCTACACCTTC.

V and J are TRBV24-1 and TRBJ1-2; the D gene is possibly TRBD1 (5 bases). V was cut by 4 bases and J by 3 bases, with 5 bases left in between. CDR1 and CDR2 (germline): KGHDR, SFDVKD. This CDR3 region has 12 residues. The CDR3 reads CATSETDYGYTF. For the CDR3, the DNA is TGTGCCACCAGTGAGACAGACTATGGCTACACCTTC.

The rearrangement links TRBV7-9 to TRBJ2-2; D possibly corresponds to TRBD1 (6 bases). V lost 2 bases, J lost 3 bases, and 16 bases lay in between. There are 17 residues in the CDR3. The germline V gene encodes CDR1 SEHNR and CDR2 FQNEAQ (reference sequence). The CDR3 DNA reads TGTGCCAGCAGCTTATTACCCGGGGACATTTACACCGGGGAGCTGTTTTTT. Translation: CASSLLPGDIYTGELFF.

V usage is TRBV7-9 and J usage is TRBJ2-7; 8 bases agree with TRBD1. J gave up 2 bases and V 4 bases, and 4 bases lay outside the gene matches. The CDR3 extends over 14 amino acids. Germline lookup yields CDR1 SEHNR and CDR2 FQNEAQ (reference sequence). The chain's CDR3 is CASSSGQGAYEQYF. The CDR3 DNA sequence: TGTGCCAGCAGCTCCGGACAGGGTGCCTACGAGCAGTACTTC. Full variable domain (missing parts from reference TRBV7-9 and TRBJ2-7): DTGVSQNPRHKITKRGQNVTFRCDPISEHNRLYWYRQTLGQGPEFLTYFQNEAQLEKSRLLSDRFSAERPKGSFSTLEIQRTEQGDSAMYLCASSSGQGAYEQYFGPGTRLTVT.

This CDR3 reads CASSTGVEQYF. The CDR3 DNA sequence: TGTGCCAGCAGCACAGGGGTCGAGCAGTACTTC. The V gene is TRBV2, the J gene TRBJ2-7; 7 positions agree with TRBD1. CDR3 length equals 11 residues. V was clipped by 6 bases and J by 6 bases; unmatched bases: 2. CDR1 and CDR2 from the germline V gene are SNHLY and FYNNEI.

CDR3 nucleotide sequence: TGTGCCAGCAGTGATCGACGGGACAGGGGTTACAATGAGCAGTTCTTC. Residues: CASSDRRDRGYNEQFF. This chain connects TRBV2 to TRBJ2-1; 10 nucleotides match TRBD1. Trimming at V came to 3 bases and at J to 4 bases, leaving 6 bases not matched to a gene. This CDR3 contains 16 residues. Germline-derived CDR1 and CDR2 are SNHLY and FYNNEI.

J is TRBJ1-6 and V is TRBV19, with a tentative D call TRBD1 (6 bases). Germline CDR1 and CDR2: LNHDA and SQIVND (reference sequence). V dropped 5 bases and J dropped 6 bases, with 11 bases sitting between them. The CDR3 loop spans 14 amino acids. CDR3 sequence (DNA): TGTGCCAGTAGTCTCGGACAGAGTAATTCACCCCTCCACTTT. It encodes CASSLGQSNSPLHF.

The rearrangement joins TRBV5-8 to TRBJ1-1; TRBD1 matches 7 bases. Per germline, CDR1 SGHTS and CDR2 YDEGEE. J was trimmed by 0 bases and V by 0 bases; bases with no gene match: 11. This CDR3 spans 18 amino acids. CDR3 DNA sequence: TGTGCCAGCAGCTTGGAGGTCTCCTGGACAGGAATGAACACTGAAGCTTTCTTT. This translates into CASSLEVSWTGMNTEAFF. The variable domain in full, completed from reference TRBV5-8 and TRBJ1-1, reads EAGVTQSPTHLIKTRGQQATLRCSPISGHTSVYWYQQALGLGLQFLLWYDEGEERNRGNFPPRFSGRQFPNYSSELNVNALELEDSALYLCASSLEVSWTGMNTEAFFGQGTRLTVV.

V gene TRBV7-9 combines with J gene TRBJ1-6, with a tentative D call TRBD1 (5 bases). Trimming removed 5 bases at V and 5 bases at J, with 10 bases between. This CDR3 is 14 amino acids long. Germline V gene lookup returns CDR1 SEHNR and CDR2 FQNEAQ (reference sequence). The DNA of the CDR3 is TGTGCCAGCAGCCACGACAGTCATAATTCACCCCTCCACTTT. It codes for CASSHDSHNSPLHF.

This clone was seen just once. The chain has TRBV15 and TRBJ1-6, with TRBD1 matching 7 bases. This CDR3 has 15 amino acids. V trimming: 6 bases; J trimming: 5 bases; junction bases outside the gene matches: 7. Germline V gene sequence: CDR1 LNHNV, CDR2 YYDKDF (reference sequence). CDR3 nucleotides: TGTGCCACCAGTTCGCAGGGGGTAAATAATTCACCCCTCCACTTT. Encoded protein: CATSSQGVNNSPLHF.

This clone came up once. The chain is built from TRBV28 and TRBJ2-1, with 8 bases that match TRBD2. V shed 3 bases, J shed 9 bases, and the junction held 7 bases outside the gene matches. CDR3 length: 14 residues. Germline assignment: CDR1 MDHEN and CDR2 SYDVKM. For the CDR3, the DNA is TGTGCCAGCAGTTTTGGCGGGGGGTTTGGTGAGCAGTTCTTC. It yields the protein CASSFGGGFGEQFF.

V and J are TRBV10-2 and TRBJ1-6; TRBD1 aligns across 8 bases. The CDR3 consists of 15 residues. The germline V gene has CDR1 WSHSY and CDR2 SAAADI. The J segment lost 8 bases and the V segment lost 1 base, leaving 4 bases of the junction unmatched. The CDR3 reads CASSEYGQGDSPLHF. The CDR3 bases are TGCGCCAGCAGTGAGTATGGACAGGGAGATTCACCCCTCCACTTT.